Following are 24 T cell receptor beta chains from one sample sequenced in a study of T cell responses to AZD1222 COVID-19 vaccine. The repertoire was sequenced with immunoSEQ multiplex PCR; TCRdb's copy has only in-frame clones and lacks some. This repertoire shows about 270,000 clones, 90% to 95% found once; its top ten account for roughly 0.51%. The sample here was peripheral blood, taken 28 days after the second AZD1222 dose. Receptor source: an adult who received the AZD1222 COVID-19 vaccine.

The V gene is TRBV15, the J gene TRBJ1-1, with D possibly being TRBD1 (6 bases). Germline CDR1 reads LNHNV; CDR2 reads YYDKDF (reference sequence). Trimming removed 3 bases from V and 1 base from J, with 9 bases in between. The CDR3 extends over 14 amino acids. The CDR3 DNA reads TGTGCCACCAGCAGGTACAGGGAGAACACTGAAGCTTTCTTT. Encoded protein: CATSRYRENTEAFF.

This chain connects TRBV6-2 or TRBV6-3 to TRBJ2-2; D assignment may be TRBD1 or TRBD2 (5 bases each). CDR1 and CDR2 from the germline V gene are MNHEY and SVGEGT. CDR3 length equals 13 residues. V was cut by 4 bases and J by 6 bases, with 9 bases left in between. The chain's CDR3 is CASSWGRAGELFF. DNA of the CDR3: TGTGCCAGCAGTTGGGGACGTGCCGGGGAGCTGTTTTTT.

The chain couples TRBV6-5 to TRBJ1-2, with 7 bases lining up with TRBD1. Looked up from germline, CDR1 is MNHEY and CDR2 is SVGAGI. This CDR3 is 14 amino acids long. With 3 bases clipped from V and 3 bases from J, the junction kept 4 bases outside the gene matches. The CDR3 is CASSYQGVDYGYTF. The DNA for the CDR3 is TGTGCCAGCAGTTATCAGGGGGTGGACTATGGCTACACCTTC.

This chain joins TRBV29-1 and TRBJ1-1; D ambiguous. Trimming took 1 base from V and 10 from J, leaving 7 bases between them. Germline CDR1 SQVTM, CDR2 ANQGSEA. The CDR3 runs to 10 residues. The chain's CDR3 is CSVEVGGAFF. CDR3 DNA: TGCAGCGTTGAAGTCGGTGGAGCTTTCTTT.

This clone was seen only once. The chain combines TRBV7-8 with TRBJ2-7, with 7 positions matching TRBD1. With 6 bases clipped from V and 2 bases from J, the junction kept 4 bases outside the gene matches. The CDR3 consists of 13 residues. The germline V gene has CDR1 SGHVS and CDR2 FQNEAQ. The DNA of the CDR3 is TGTGCCAGCAGGGACAGGTGGACCTACGAGCAGTACTTC. As protein: CASRDRWTYEQYF.

Here the CDR3 DNA reads TGTGCCAGCAGTCCTGTTTCCTACGAGCAGTACTTC. Its translation: CASSPVSYEQYF. The chain is built from TRBV28 and TRBJ2-7; no firm D call. Trimming pared 5 bases from V and 1 base from J, leaving 6 bases between. The CDR3 runs 12 residues. Per germline, CDR1 MDHEN and CDR2 SYDVKM. Full variable domain (missing parts from reference TRBV28 and TRBJ2-7): DVKVTQSSRYLVKRTGEKVFLECVQDMDHENMFWYRQDPGLGLRLIYFSYDVKMKEKGDIPEGYSVSREKKERFSLILESASTNQTSMYLCASSPVSYEQYFGPGTRLTVT.

The rearrangement links TRBV28 to TRBJ1-1; D is undetermined. The CDR3 contains 12 residues. Germline lookup yields CDR1 MDHEN and CDR2 SYDVKM. The ends were cut back, 5 bases at V and 5 bases at J, with 9 bases in the middle. In nucleotides, the CDR3 is TGTGCCAGCAGTACCCCCCGGACTGAAGCTTTCTTT. This gives the protein CASSTPRTEAFF. Based on the CDR3 plus reference TRBV28 and TRBJ1-1, the full variable domain is DVKVTQSSRYLVKRTGEKVFLECVQDMDHENMFWYRQDPGLGLRLIYFSYDVKMKEKGDIPEGYSVSREKKERFSLILESASTNQTSMYLCASSTPRTEAFFGQGTRLTVV.

This chain joins TRBV5-5 and TRBJ1-4; TRBD1 matches 8 bases. V shed 2 bases and J 8 bases; nucleotides not matched to a gene: 2. CDR1 SGHKS and CDR2 YYEKEE come from the germline V gene (reference sequence). CDR3 size: 13 residues. CDR3 nucleotides: TGTGCCAGCAGCTTACAGGGGGGAGAAAAACTGTTTTTT. It specifies CASSLQGGEKLFF.

The CDR3 reads CASSGVRTGELFF. CDR3 coding DNA: TGTGCCAGCAGTGGAGTGAGGACCGGGGAGCTGTTTTTT. The rearrangement links TRBV25-1 to TRBJ2-2; D remains ambiguous. V gave up 4 bases and J gave up 5 bases, with 8 bases separating them. Germline CDR1 MGHDK, CDR2 SYGVNS. The CDR3 covers 13 residues.

The chain couples TRBV11-3 to TRBJ2-1; 7 nucleotides match TRBD1. The CDR3 contains 16 residues. CDR1 SGHNT and CDR2 YENEEA come from the germline V gene. V gave up 5 bases and J gave up 7 bases; unmatched junction bases: 14. The DNA for the CDR3 is TGTGCCAGCAGCATGTGGACAGGCTCCATGGCTAATGAGCAGTTCTTC. It codes for CASSMWTGSMANEQFF.

The V and J genes are TRBV7-8 and TRBJ1-6; D is ambiguous. CDR3 size: 15 residues. Germline values: CDR1 SGHVS, CDR2 FQNEAQ. V shed 1 base and J shed 11 bases, with 15 bases lying between them. DNA for the CDR3: TGTGCCAGCAGCTTAGAAGCGGGTATCTCGCCACCCCTCCACTTT. Translating gives CASSLEAGISPPLHF.

V is TRBV11-2 and J is TRBJ2-7; D not resolved. The germline V gene has CDR1 SGHAT and CDR2 FQNNGV. The CDR3 has 11 amino acids. The V end was cut by 5 bases, the J end by 3 bases, with 5 bases between. This CDR3 is CASSRYYEQYF. CDR3 sequence (DNA): TGTGCCAGCAGCAGATACTACGAGCAGTACTTC.

The rearrangement joins TRBV6-6 to TRBJ2-2; TRBD2 matches at 10 bases. This CDR3 is 16 amino acids long. J was trimmed by 2 bases and V by 5 bases; bases with no gene match: 5. Germline V lookup: CDR1 MNHNY, CDR2 SVGAGI (reference sequence). CDR3 coding DNA: TGTGCCAGCAGTCAGGGACTAGCGAAAAACACCGGGGAGCTGTTTTTT. This gives the protein CASSQGLAKNTGELFF.

DNA of the CDR3: TGTGCCAGCAGCTTAGGCGGCAGGGGAATCAACGAGCAGTACTTC. Protein sequence: CASSLGGRGINEQYF. The chain has TRBV7-9 and TRBJ2-7; the D gene is possibly TRBD1 (6 bases). The CDR3 runs 15 residues. Germline CDR1 and CDR2: SEHNR and FQNEAQ (reference sequence). The V gene lost 1 base and the J gene lost 5 bases, with 15 bases spanning the gap.

The CDR3 region is CASSPAGQGANGYTF. The CDR3 DNA follows: TGTGCCAGCAGCCCCGCCGGGCAGGGGGCGAATGGCTACACCTTC. The chain combines TRBV28 with TRBJ1-2; 8 bases agree with TRBD1. The ends lost 6 bases at V and 6 bases at J; junction bases unmatched: 12. This CDR3 has 15 amino acids. Germline lookup yields CDR1 MDHEN and CDR2 SYDVKM.

This chain uses TRBV21-1 with TRBJ2-7; the table assigns TRBD2, which was not confirmed against the DNA. TRBV21-1 is labeled a pseudogene. The CDR3 extends over 18 amino acids. CDR3 in amino acids: CASSPGLAGGQSSYEQYF. The CDR3 bases are TGTGCCAGCAGCCCCGGACTAGCGGGGGGCCAGAGCTCCTACGAGCAGTACTTC.

The chain's CDR3 is CASTPVTSNQPQHF. CDR3 coding DNA: TGTGCCAGCACCCCAGTAACGAGCAATCAGCCCCAGCATTTT. The chain uses TRBV2 and TRBJ1-5, with D unclear. From germline, CDR1 is SNHLY and CDR2 FYNNEI. Deletions cut 7 bases from V and 1 base from J, with 11 bases between. The CDR3 runs 14 residues.

The V and J genes are TRBV6-6 and TRBJ2-1; possibly TRBD2 for D (6 bases). The germline gives CDR1 MNHNY, CDR2 SVGAGI (reference sequence). The CDR3 consists of 15 residues. V lost 6 bases, J lost 2 bases, and 14 bases lay in between. CDR3 residues: CASSLGGPTYNEQFF. CDR3 coding DNA: TGTGCCAGCAGCCTCGGGGGTCCGACCTACAATGAGCAGTTCTTC.

The chain couples TRBV19 to TRBJ2-6; tentative D call: TRBD1 (6 bases). The length of the CDR3 is 18 residues. Trimming took 4 bases from V and 0 from J, leaving 16 bases between them. Germline values: CDR1 LNHDA, CDR2 SQIVND (reference sequence). CDR3 loop: CASSSRQVSYSGANVLTF. CDR3 in DNA: TGTGCCAGTAGTAGTCGACAGGTCAGTTACTCTGGGGCCAACGTCCTGACTTTC.

The count of this clone is one. The chain carries TRBV5-4 and TRBJ1-6; 7 nucleotides match TRBD1. CDR3 length: 15 amino acids. The germline gives CDR1 SGHNT, CDR2 YYREEE (reference sequence). The V and J ends lost 5 bases and 8 bases, in that order; junction bases with no gene match: 10. Here the CDR3 reads CASRFGGGMDSPLHF. CDR3 DNA: TGTGCCAGCAGATTCGGAGGGGGCATGGATTCACCCCTCCACTTT.

J is TRBJ2-5 and V is TRBV27; D perhaps matches TRBD1 (6 bases). The CDR3 consists of 17 residues. Deletions cut 4 bases from V and 0 bases from J, with 18 bases between. In germline, CDR1 is MNHEY, CDR2 SMNVEV (reference sequence). In DNA form, the CDR3 reads TGTGCCAGCAGTTCCCCCCGAGCCAGGGGCTACCAAGAGACCCAGTACTTC. As protein: CASSSPRARGYQETQYF.

The rearrangement links TRBV6-5 to TRBJ1-2; a possible D gene is TRBD1 (6 bases). The CDR3 has 12 residues. Trimming shortened V by 2 bases and J by 10 bases, and 11 bases separated the two germline ends. Germline CDR1 and CDR2: MNHEY and SVGAGI. Here the CDR3 reads CASSYAPGAYTF. DNA of the CDR3: TGTGCCAGCAGTTACGCCCCGGGGGCCTACACCTTC.

The chain uses TRBV5-1 and TRBJ2-7; 10 bases are shared with TRBD1. CDR1 and CDR2 from the germline V gene are SGHRS and YFSETQ. V lost 4 bases and J lost 3; bases outside the gene matches: 4. This CDR3 region has 14 residues. The CDR3 bases are TGCGCCAGCAGCCCGACAGGGGGCCTCTACGAGCAGTACTTC. Amino acids: CASSPTGGLYEQYF.

This chain joins TRBV2 and TRBJ2-1, with 8 bases aligning to TRBD2. The CDR3 is 16 amino acids. Losses at the gene ends were 5 bases for V and 4 bases for J; bases not matched to a gene: 10. Germline assignment: CDR1 SNHLY and CDR2 FYNNEI. CDR3 sequence reads: CASSNTRGGPYNEQFF. The CDR3 nucleotides read TGTGCCAGCAGTAACACCCGGGGGGGCCCTTACAATGAGCAGTTCTTC. Using reference TRBV2 and TRBJ2-1 for the parts outside the CDR3, the full variable domain is EPEVTQTPSHQVTQMGQEVILRCVPISNHLYFYWYRQILGQKVEFLVSFYNNEISEKSEIFDDQFSVERPDGSNFTLKIRSTKLEDSAMYFCASSNTRGGPYNEQFFGPGTRLTVL.